The T cell receptor (beta chain) under discussion was sequenced for a study of blood T cell repertoires in COVID-19. Across the whole study: Italy, Spain and the United States were the sources of the convalescent and acute COVID-19 samples. Sources were T cells, B-cell-depleted T cells, or PBMCs; the material itself was cDNA or gDNA.

The authors' processing: Scientists estimated how many nucleated cells there were by amplifying reference gene primers. Generated by immunoSEQ multiplex PCR, the TCRdb table keeps only in-frame clones and is missing some. V and J calls and clone size follow that table, whereas D and trimming were derived from the DNA. The sample lists fewer than 250,000 clones; about 84% were seen once. The CDR3 totals 17 residues. Germline trimming cut 6 bases from V and 3 bases from J; bases unmatched to any gene: 12. Germline loops: CDR1 MNHEY, CDR2 SVGEGT. Recovery meant two consecutive negative NP/OP PCR tests, professional clearance, or resolved symptoms.

This TCR was sampled from a man aged 60-69 years who had recovered from COVID-19. The rearrangement uses TRBV6-2 or TRBV6-3 and TRBJ2-5, with 11 bases identical to TRBD1. Sequencing used PBMCs or T cells enriched from blood (not recorded which). In nucleotides, the CDR3 is TGTGCCAGCAGCAACTTAGGGACAGGGGGAATTGAAGAGACCCAGTACTTC. Residues: CASSNLGTGGIEETQYF.